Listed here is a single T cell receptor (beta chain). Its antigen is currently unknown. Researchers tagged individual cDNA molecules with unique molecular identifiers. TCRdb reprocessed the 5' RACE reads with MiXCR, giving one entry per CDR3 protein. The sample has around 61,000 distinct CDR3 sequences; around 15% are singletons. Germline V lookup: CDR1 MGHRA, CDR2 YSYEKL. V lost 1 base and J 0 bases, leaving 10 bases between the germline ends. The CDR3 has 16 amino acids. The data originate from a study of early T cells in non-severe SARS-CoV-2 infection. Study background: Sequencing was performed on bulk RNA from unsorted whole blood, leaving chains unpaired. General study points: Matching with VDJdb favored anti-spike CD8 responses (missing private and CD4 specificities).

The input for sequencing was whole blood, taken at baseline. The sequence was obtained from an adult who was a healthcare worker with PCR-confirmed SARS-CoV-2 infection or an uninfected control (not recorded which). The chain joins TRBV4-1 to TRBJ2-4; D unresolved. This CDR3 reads CASSQGDRLAKNIQYF. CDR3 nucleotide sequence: TGCGCCAGCAGCCAAGGGGATAGACTAGCCAAAAACATTCAGTACTTC.